The rows below give T cell receptor beta chains drawn from one sample of a study of blood T cell repertoires in COVID-19. Assay: immunoSEQ multiplex PCR; the TCRdb copy retains only in-frame clones and omits some. The sample consists of 210,000 or so clones, 75% to 85% of them appearing once. The material sequenced was peripheral blood. Receptors were obtained from a woman aged 25-40 years with COVID-19, enrolled during active disease. The CDR3 runs from the conserved cysteine through the conserved F or W. A D gene is named only where the DNA matches it firmly. For some rows the clone size is stated as once, few or many, or as a class when expanded; others skip it.

d_gene	v_gene	len	abundance	j_gene	CDR3aa	CDR3nt
TRBD1	TRBV29-1	11	-	TRBJ1-2	CSVQGPGGYTF	TGCAGCGTACAGGGGCCAGGTGGCTACACCTTC
TRBD2	TRBV2	18	-	TRBJ2-5	CASSEGDGLAEYQETQYF	TGTGCCAGCAGTGAAGGGGACGGACTAGCGGAGTACCAAGAGACCCAGTACTTC
-	TRBV21-1	16	-	TRBJ2-7	CASSKAPGGQNYEQYF	TGTGCCAGCAGCAAGGCTCCAGGGGGACAAAACTACGAGCAGTACTTC
-	TRBV11-3	13	-	TRBJ2-1	CASSLGLYNEQFF	TGTGCCAGCAGCCTCGGACTGTACAATGAGCAGTTCTTC
-	TRBV18	14	-	TRBJ2-5	CASSPLRVQETQYF	TGTGCCAGCTCACCACTGAGGGTCCAAGAGACCCAGTACTTC
-	TRBV12-5	15	few	TRBJ2-5	CASGLGGLAKETQYF	TGTGCTAGTGGTTTGGGCGGGCTAGCGAAAGAGACCCAGTACTTC
-	TRBV11-2	17	once	TRBJ1-3	CASSPWGGSETGNTIYF	TGTGCCAGCAGCCCGTGGGGGGGGTCCGAAACTGGAAACACCATATATTTT
-	TRBV2	13	once	TRBJ1-2	CASGLGDSHGYTF	TGTGCCAGCGGCTTGGGTGACAGCCATGGCTACACCTTC
TRBD2	TRBV11-1	15	-	TRBJ2-3	CASSLGGSGTDTQYF	TGTGCCAGCAGCTTGGGAGGGAGCGGGACAGATACGCAGTATTTT
TRBD2	TRBV19	18	once	TRBJ2-2	CASRFTSGGAGSTGELFF	TGTGCCAGTAGATTTACTAGCGGGGGGGCAGGGAGCACCGGGGAGCTGTTTTTT
-	TRBV2	14	-	TRBJ1-4	CASTLRQSNEKLFF	TGTGCCAGCACGTTGAGACAGTCTAATGAAAAACTGTTTTTT
-	TRBV19	17	once	TRBJ1-5	CASSALSSGGGWQPQHF	TGTGCCAGTAGTGCGCTCTCCTCGGGGGGCGGATGGCAGCCCCAGCATTTT
TRBD1	TRBV9	15	few	TRBJ1-4	CASSVAGTGMQPLFF	TGTGCCAGCAGCGTGGCCGGGACAGGGATGCAACCTCTGTTTTTT
-	TRBV6-5	15	few	TRBJ2-7	CASSYLTDFSYEQYF	TGTGCCAGCAGTTACCTGACTGACTTCTCCTACGAGCAGTACTTC
-	TRBV18	17	-	TRBJ2-1	CASSLRRPESSYNEQFF	TGTGCCAGCTCACTGCGAAGACCGGAGAGCTCCTACAATGAGCAGTTCTTC